These T cell receptor beta chains were read from a single sample in a study of identical twins. TCRdb re-derived calls from the 5' RACE reads in MiXCR, one entry per CDR3 protein. The table records around 530,000 distinct CDR3 sequences, approximately 16% of them present only once. The same data also contributed to another study, on yellow fever vaccine responses in identical twins.

Sequenced input: CD4+ T cells sorted from blood. The source is a woman aged 18-29 years in good health. The CDR3 runs from the conserved cysteine through the conserved F or W. The order of the fields is D gene, J gene, V gene, clone size, CDR3 protein, CDR3 DNA. D genes are given only for firm matches. Not every row has a clone size; where given, it reads once, few, many or a size class.

>TRBD1|TRBJ1-6|TRBV9|few
CASRPGQGASPLHF
TGTGCCAGCAGGCCGGGACAGGGGGCTTCACCCCTCCACTTT
>NA|TRBJ1-6|TRBV16|NA
CASSQSRNSPLHF
TGTGCCAGCAGCCAATCGAGGAATTCACCCCTCCACTTT
>NA|TRBJ1-2|TRBV27|NA
CASSSAGEGPYYGYTF
TGTGCCAGCAGTTCCGCTGGGGAGGGGCCCTACTATGGCTACACCTTC
>NA|TRBJ2-6|TRBV20-1|few
CSASITGANVLTF
TGCAGTGCTAGTATTACTGGGGCCAACGTCCTGACTTTC
>TRBD1|TRBJ1-2|TRBV20-1|NA
CSAIRTGTGALYGYTF
TGCAGTGCTATTAGAACCGGGACAGGGGCCCTCTATGGCTACACCTTC
>TRBD1|TRBJ1-5|TRBV20-1|NA
CSARGSGGSGQPQHF
TGCAGTGCTAGAGGATCAGGGGGCTCCGGCCAGCCCCAGCATTTT
>NA|TRBJ1-2|TRBV4-1|many
CASSQVVTGDPYGYTF
TGCGCCAGCAGCCAAGTGGTGACAGGCGACCCCTATGGCTACACCTTC
>NA|TRBJ2-5|TRBV29-1|many
CSVGGETQYF
TGCAGCGTTGGGGGGGAGACCCAGTACTTC
>TRBD1|TRBJ2-5|TRBV10-3|few
CAIRQGAETQYF
TGTGCCATCAGACAGGGGGCCGAGACCCAGTACTTC
>NA|TRBJ1-2|TRBV20-1|NA
CRKDPGRPNNNYGYTF
TGCAGAAAAGACCCGGGTCGTCCCAATAATAACTATGGCTACACCTTC
>NA|TRBJ2-6|TRBV3-1|few
CASSQGVYGSGANVLTF
TGTGCCAGCAGCCAAGGGGTTTATGGGTCAGGGGCCAACGTCCTGACTTTC
>NA|TRBJ2-1|TRBV19|few
CASSIIEGDEQFF
TGTGCCAGTAGTATCATAGAGGGCGATGAGCAGTTCTTC
>NA|TRBJ2-1|TRBV24-1|few
CATSSGQILSSYNEQFF
TGTGCCACCAGTTCAGGTCAGATCCTTAGCTCCTACAATGAGCAGTTCTTC
>TRBD1|TRBJ2-5|TRBV24-1|few
CATSVGQGSYQETQYF
TGTGCCACCAGTGTGGGACAGGGCTCGTACCAAGAGACCCAGTACTTC
>NA|TRBJ1-2|TRBV5-1|few
CASSLWGQGSEGYTF
TGCGCCAGCAGCCTGTGGGGCCAGGGGTCGGAGGGCTACACCTTC
>NA|TRBJ2-3|TRBV10-1|few
CASSETTGLGTDTQYF
TGCGCCAGCAGTGAGACAACAGGATTGGGCACAGATACGCAGTATTTT
>TRBD1|TRBJ2-7|TRBV20-1|NA
CSATDPQGAFYEQYF
TGCAGTGCTACCGACCCCCAGGGGGCGTTCTACGAGCAGTACTTC
>TRBD2|TRBJ2-1|TRBV5-1|NA
CASSALAVDLNEQFF
TGCGCCAGCAGCGCACTAGCGGTAGATCTTAATGAGCAGTTCTTC
>NA|TRBJ1-2|TRBV12-3/TRBV12-4|few
CASTALNYGYTF
TGTGCCAGCACAGCTTTGAACTATGGCTACACCTTC
>NA|TRBJ1-2|TRBV5-1|few
CASSLTASSDGYTF
TGCGCCAGCAGCTTGACGGCTTCCTCGGATGGCTACACCTTC
>TRBD2|TRBJ2-7|TRBV7-8|many
CASSPGLAAYEQYF
TGTGCCAGCAGCCCGGGACTAGCAGCTTACGAGCAGTACTTC
>TRBD2|TRBJ2-1|TRBV20-1|NA
CSPGLAGGLEQFF
TGCAGTCCCGGGCTAGCGGGAGGTCTTGAGCAGTTCTTC
>NA|TRBJ2-1|TRBV12-3/TRBV12-4|NA
CASRQSGTYPGNEQFF
TGTGCCAGCAGACAATCCGGGACTTACCCTGGCAATGAGCAGTTCTTC
>TRBD2|TRBJ2-3|TRBV5-1|few
CASSLSIAGTSTDTQYF
TGCGCCAGCAGCCTCTCAATAGCGGGAACTAGCACAGATACGCAGTATTTT
>NA|TRBJ2-7|TRBV20-1|many
CSATSRDPSYEQYF
TGCAGTGCTACCTCTCGGGACCCGTCCTACGAGCAGTACTTC
>TRBD2|TRBJ2-3|TRBV10-3|few
CASGWTSGNTDTQYF
TGTGCCAGCGGATGGACTAGCGGAAACACAGATACGCAGTATTTT
>NA|TRBJ1-5|TRBV20-1|many
CSARDSGGGHQPQHF
TGCAGTGCTAGAGATTCAGGAGGGGGGCATCAGCCCCAGCATTTT
>TRBD1|TRBJ2-7|TRBV12-3/TRBV12-4|NA
CASSLGRDRDQQYF
TGTGCCAGCAGTTTGGGTCGGGACAGGGACCAGCAGTACTTC
>TRBD1|TRBJ2-2|TRBV20-1|NA
CSARDTTGGQLGTGELFF
TGCAGTGCTAGAGACACTACAGGGGGCCAGTTGGGTACCGGGGAGCTGTTTTTT
>TRBD1|TRBJ2-7|TRBV5-1|few
CASSPRTGTSSYEQYF
TGCGCCAGCAGCCCACGGACAGGGACGAGCTCCTACGAGCAGTACTTC
>NA|TRBJ2-1|TRBV7-2|few
CASRVSVLEQFF
TGTGCCAGCAGAGTCTCCGTACTTGAGCAGTTCTTC
>NA|TRBJ1-4|TRBV25-1|NA
CASSDLSPTNEKLFF
TGTGCCAGCAGTGACCTCAGTCCAACTAATGAAAAACTGTTTTTT
>TRBD1|TRBJ1-2|TRBV5-1|NA
CASSPGQGRFNYGYTF
TGCGCCAGCAGCCCTGGACAGGGCCGGTTTAACTATGGCTACACCTTC
>TRBD1|TRBJ2-5|TRBV4-2|few
CASSQDLQGAQETQYF
TGTGCCAGCAGCCAAGATCTGCAGGGGGCACAAGAGACCCAGTACTTC
>NA|TRBJ1-5|TRBV19|NA
CASSIADLLAPNQPQHF
TGTGCCAGTAGTATAGCTGATCTGCTGGCACCCAATCAGCCCCAGCATTTT
>TRBD2|TRBJ2-1|TRBV20-1|NA
CSADSGDSGSYNEQFF
TGCAGCGCGGATAGCGGGGACTCGGGCTCCTACAATGAGCAGTTCTTC
>NA|TRBJ2-2|TRBV15|few
CATNRLAYTGELFF
TGTGCCACCAATCGGTTGGCGTACACCGGGGAGCTGTTTTTT
>NA|TRBJ2-1|TRBV5-1|many
CASSLFTEGEQFF
TGCGCCAGCAGCTTGTTTACAGAGGGTGAGCAGTTCTTC
>NA|TRBJ2-2|TRBV5-1|NA
CASSLEQINTGELFF
TGCGCCAGCAGCTTGGAACAGATAAACACCGGGGAGCTGTTTTTT
>NA|TRBJ2-1|TRBV5-1|NA
CASSPGDRAGRGEQFF
TGCGCCAGCAGCCCCGGGGACAGGGCCGGGAGGGGTGAGCAGTTCTTC
>NA|TRBJ2-1|TRBV9|NA
CASSAYVGEQFF
TGTGCCAGCAGCGCGTATGTCGGTGAGCAGTTCTTC
>NA|TRBJ2-2|TRBV12-3/TRBV12-4|few
CASSLGRRAGELFF
TGTGCCAGCAGTCTAGGCCGGCGAGCCGGGGAGCTGTTTTTT
>NA|TRBJ2-5|TRBV5-1|NA
CASSLYGGPGETQYF
TGCGCCAGCAGCTTGTATGGGGGGCCAGGGGAGACCCAGTACTTC
>TRBD1|TRBJ2-3|TRBV5-1|many
CATRRQGMSTDTQYF
TGCGCCACCCGCAGACAGGGGATGAGCACAGATACGCAGTATTTT
>TRBD2|TRBJ2-5|TRBV27|NA
CASAAGVNRYQETQYF
TGTGCCAGCGCGGCGGGGGTAAATCGGTACCAAGAGACCCAGTACTTC
>TRBD1|TRBJ1-2|TRBV27|NA
CASSSTGENWNGYTF
TGTGCCAGCAGTTCAACAGGGGAAAACTGGAATGGCTACACCTTC
>NA|TRBJ2-7|TRBV12-3/TRBV12-4|many
CASSTTPGTYEQYF
TGTGCCAGCAGTACCACGCCCGGAACCTACGAGCAGTACTTC
>NA|TRBJ2-2|TRBV11-2|NA
CASKGNTGELFF
TGTGCCAGCAAAGGGAACACCGGGGAGCTGTTTTTT